This T cell receptor (beta chain) was observed in a study of blood T cells in healthy people across ages. Findings and caveats of the study: Because sorting was not performed, PBMCs prevented conclusive naive versus antigen-experienced comparison. Estimates based on one million T cells were treated as lower bounds.

The authors ran a second PCR of about 7 to 12 cycles using a sample-barcoded 5' primer and a J-beta primer mix. There were at least 3 million CDR3-containing paired-end reads obtained from each sample. TCRdb redid the calling of the 5' RACE reads with MiXCR, one entry per CDR3 protein. The sample lists approximately 800,000 distinct CDR3 sequences, roughly three fifths occurring once. A note on this clonotype: What it binds is not known.

J gave up 0 bases and V 3 bases, and 4 bases lay outside the gene matches. This CDR3 region has 16 residues. The chain is built from TRBV12-3 or TRBV12-4 and TRBJ1-5; 8 bases are shared with TRBD1. Source material: blood. The origin of this receptor is a man aged 35-49 years in good health. CDR3 protein: CASSFRDRYSNQPQHF. The CDR3 coding sequence is TGTGCCAGCAGTTTCCGGGACAGGTATAGCAATCAGCCCCAGCATTTT.